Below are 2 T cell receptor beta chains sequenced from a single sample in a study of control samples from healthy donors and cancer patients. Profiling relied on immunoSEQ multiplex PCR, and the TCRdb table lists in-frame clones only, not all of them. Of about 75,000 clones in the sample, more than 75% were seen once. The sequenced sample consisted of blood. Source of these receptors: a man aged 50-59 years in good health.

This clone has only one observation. The CDR3 nucleotides read TGTGCCAGCTCACCCTCCGGGACCGTCTCCTACGAGCAGTACTTC. This sequence encodes CASSPSGTVSYEQYF. The chain is built from TRBV18 and TRBJ2-7, with D perhaps assigned TRBD1 or TRBD2 (5 bases each). V gave up 3 bases and J gave up 0 bases, with 12 bases separating them. CDR1 and CDR2 (germline): KGHSH, LQKENI. The CDR3 runs 15 residues.

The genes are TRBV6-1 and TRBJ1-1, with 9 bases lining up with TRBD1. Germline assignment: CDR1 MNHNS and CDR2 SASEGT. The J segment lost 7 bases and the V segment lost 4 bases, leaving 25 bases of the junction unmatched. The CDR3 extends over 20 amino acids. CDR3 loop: CASSGGQGSSLLGFRGEAFF. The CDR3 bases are TGTGCCAGCAGTGGGGGACAGGGAAGCTCCCTTTTAGGGTTTCGGGGTGAAGCTTTCTTT.